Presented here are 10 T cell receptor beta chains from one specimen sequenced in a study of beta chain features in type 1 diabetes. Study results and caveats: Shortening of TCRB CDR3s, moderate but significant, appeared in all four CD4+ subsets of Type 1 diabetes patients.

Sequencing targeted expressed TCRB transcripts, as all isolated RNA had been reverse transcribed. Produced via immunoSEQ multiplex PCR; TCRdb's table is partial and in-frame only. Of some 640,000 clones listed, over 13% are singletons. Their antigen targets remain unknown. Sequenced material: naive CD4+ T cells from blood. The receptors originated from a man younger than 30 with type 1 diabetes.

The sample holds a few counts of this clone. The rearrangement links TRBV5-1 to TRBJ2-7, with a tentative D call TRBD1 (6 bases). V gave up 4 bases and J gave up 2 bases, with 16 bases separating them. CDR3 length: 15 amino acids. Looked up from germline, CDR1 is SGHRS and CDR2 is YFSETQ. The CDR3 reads CASSEALGTTYEQYF. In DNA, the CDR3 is TGCGCCAGCAGCGAGGCCCTAGGGACAACCTACGAGCAGTACTTC.

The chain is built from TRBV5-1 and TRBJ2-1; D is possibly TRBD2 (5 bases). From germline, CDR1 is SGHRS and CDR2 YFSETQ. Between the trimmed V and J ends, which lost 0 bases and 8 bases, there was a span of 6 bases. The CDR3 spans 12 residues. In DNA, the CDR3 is TGCGCCAGCAGCTTGGGCGGGCATGAGCAGTTCTTC. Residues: CASSLGGHEQFF.

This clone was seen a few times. CDR3 loop: CASSPGTEANYGYTF. The CDR3 DNA sequence: TGTGCCAGCTCACCGGGGACCGAAGCTAACTATGGCTACACCTTC. The rearrangement links TRBV18 to TRBJ1-2, with a possible D match to TRBD1 (5 bases). V was cut by 3 bases and J by 0 bases, with 11 bases left in between. Germline V gene data show CDR1 as KGHSH and CDR2 as LQKENI. This CDR3 spans 15 amino acids.

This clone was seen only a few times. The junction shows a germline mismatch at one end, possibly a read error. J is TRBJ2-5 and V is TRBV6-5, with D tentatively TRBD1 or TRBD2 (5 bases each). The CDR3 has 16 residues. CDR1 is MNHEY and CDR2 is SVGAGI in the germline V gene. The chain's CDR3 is CASSYSIGTVEEAQYF. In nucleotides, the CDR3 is TGTGCCAGCAGTTACTCAATCGGGACGGTCGAAGAGGCCCAGTACTTC.

The CDR3 spells CATIRGTGSIQYF. CDR3 sequence (DNA): TGTGCCACCATCCGGGGGACAGGGTCAATTCAGTACTTC. The chain carries TRBV28 and TRBJ2-4, with 9 bases identical to TRBD1. This CDR3 comprises 13 residues. The germline CDR1 and CDR2 sequences are MDHEN and SYDVKM. Germline trimming cut 10 bases from V and 10 bases from J; bases unmatched to any gene: 11.

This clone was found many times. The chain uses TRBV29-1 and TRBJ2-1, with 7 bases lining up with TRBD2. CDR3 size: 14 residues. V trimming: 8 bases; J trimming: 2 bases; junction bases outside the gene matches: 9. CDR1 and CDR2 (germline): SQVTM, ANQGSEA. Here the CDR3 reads CSTRGREAYNEQFF. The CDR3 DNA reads TGCAGCACGCGGGGGAGAGAGGCCTACAATGAGCAGTTCTTC.

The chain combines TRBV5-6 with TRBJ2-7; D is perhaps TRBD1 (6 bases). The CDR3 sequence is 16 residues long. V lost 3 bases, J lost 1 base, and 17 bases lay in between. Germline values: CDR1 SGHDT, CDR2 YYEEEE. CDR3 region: CASSSRQELGSYEQYF. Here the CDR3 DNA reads TGTGCCAGCAGCTCTCGACAGGAGTTGGGGTCCTACGAGCAGTACTTC.

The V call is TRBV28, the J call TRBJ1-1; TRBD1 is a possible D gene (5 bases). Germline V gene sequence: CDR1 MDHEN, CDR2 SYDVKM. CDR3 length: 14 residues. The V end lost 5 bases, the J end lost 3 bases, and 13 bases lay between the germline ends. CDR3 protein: CASSTQGGYTEAFF. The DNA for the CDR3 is TGTGCCAGCAGTACTCAGGGAGGGTACACTGAAGCTTTCTTT.

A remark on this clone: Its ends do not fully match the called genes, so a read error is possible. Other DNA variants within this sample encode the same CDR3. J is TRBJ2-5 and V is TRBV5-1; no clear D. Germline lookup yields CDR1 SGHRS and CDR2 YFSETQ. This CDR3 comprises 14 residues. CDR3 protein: CASSLGGYQETQYF. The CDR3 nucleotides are TGCGCCAGCAGCTTGGGAGGATACCAAGAGACTCAGTACTTC.

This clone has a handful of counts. CDR3 sequence reads: CASTLGTVGSTGELFF. CDR3 nucleotide sequence: TGTGCCAGCACCTTAGGGACAGTCGGCAGCACCGGGGAGCTGTTTTTT. The V and J genes are TRBV4-2 and TRBJ2-2; 7 nucleotides line up with TRBD1. J was trimmed by 4 bases and V by 7 bases; bases with no gene match: 12. CDR1 LGHNA and CDR2 YNFKEQ come from the germline V gene. The CDR3 sequence is 16 residues long.